The clone carrying this T cell receptor beta chain has at least ten counts. Amplified TCR beta CDR3 regions came from RNA transcripts. An initial round of RT-PCR targeting the TCR CDR3 relied on the HTBI primer set. MiXCR was run by TCRdb on the multiplex PCR reads, yielding one entry per CDR3 protein. In the table there are hundreds of thousands of distinct CDR3 sequences, around 13% of which are singletons. This entry belongs to a study of T cells in Graves' hyperthyroidism and ophthalmopathy. V lost 3 bases, J lost 3 bases, and 14 bases lay in between. This CDR3 contains 15 residues. Germline assignment: CDR1 MNHEY and CDR2 SMNVEV (reference sequence).

Sequencing was done on a sample of blood. The receptor was derived from a woman under 30 with Graves' hyperthyroidism. This rearrangement joins TRBV27 to TRBJ1-2; no firm D call. For the CDR3, the DNA is TGTGCCAGCAGTTTCACAAATGGGGTGGACTATGGCTACACCTTC. Its protein product is CASSFTNGVDYGYTF.